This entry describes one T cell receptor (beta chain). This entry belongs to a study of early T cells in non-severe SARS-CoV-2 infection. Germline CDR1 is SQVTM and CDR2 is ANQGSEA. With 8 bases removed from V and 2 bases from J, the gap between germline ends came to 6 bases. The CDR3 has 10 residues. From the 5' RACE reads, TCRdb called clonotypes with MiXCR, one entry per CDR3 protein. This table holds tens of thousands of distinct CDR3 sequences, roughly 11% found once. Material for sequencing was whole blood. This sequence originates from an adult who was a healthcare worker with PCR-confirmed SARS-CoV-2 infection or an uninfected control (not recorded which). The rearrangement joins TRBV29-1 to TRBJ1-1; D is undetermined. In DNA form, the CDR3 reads TGCAGCTCCGGTAACACTGAAGCTTTCTTT. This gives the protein CSSGNTEAFF.